Listed below are T cell receptor beta chains from one sample, sequenced in a study of blood T cell repertoires in COVID-19. TCRdb's copy holds only in-frame clones and misses some; the assay was immunoSEQ multiplex PCR. The profile shows 200,000 to 300,000 clones, 91% of them singletons. Source material: peripheral blood. All receptors come from a person aged 18 to 30 with COVID-19, enrolled during active disease. The CDR3 runs from the conserved cysteine through the conserved F or W. Each record gives: D gene, V gene, clone size, J gene, CDR3 DNA, CDR3 protein. D genes are given only for firm matches. Clone size appears in some rows only: once, few, many, or a class for an expanded clone.

D gene: .; V gene: TRBV6-5; clone size: .; J gene: TRBJ1-1; CDR3 DNA: TGTGCCAGCAGTTCGGCGGTTGGTGAAGCTTTCTTT; CDR3 protein: CASSSAVGEAFF
D gene: TRBD2; V gene: TRBV6-1; clone size: .; J gene: TRBJ2-2; CDR3 DNA: TGTGCCAGCAGTGAAGTCGAAGCGGGAGGCACCGGGGAGCTGTTTTTT; CDR3 protein: CASSEVEAGGTGELFF
D gene: .; V gene: TRBV24-1; clone size: .; J gene: TRBJ2-5; CDR3 DNA: TGTGCCACCAGTGATTTGCAGGAGACCCAGTACTTC; CDR3 protein: CATSDLQETQYF
D gene: TRBD1; V gene: TRBV14; clone size: .; J gene: TRBJ2-7; CDR3 DNA: TGTGCCAGCAGCCAAGAACCCGGGACAGGGTACGAGCAGTACTTC; CDR3 protein: CASSQEPGTGYEQYF
D gene: TRBD2; V gene: TRBV9; clone size: .; J gene: TRBJ2-7; CDR3 DNA: TGTGCCAGCAGCGTAGGGGGAGGGCGCTACGAGCAGTACTTC; CDR3 protein: CASSVGGGRYEQYF
D gene: TRBD2; V gene: TRBV5-1; clone size: .; J gene: TRBJ2-3; CDR3 DNA: TGCGCCAGCAGCTTGGCGGGACTAGACACAGATACGCAGTATTTT; CDR3 protein: CASSLAGLDTDTQYF
D gene: TRBD1; V gene: TRBV6-6; clone size: .; J gene: TRBJ2-7; CDR3 DNA: TGTGCCAGCAGTCAAACCGGGTCAGGGGGTTCCTACGAGCAGTACTTC; CDR3 protein: CASSQTGSGGSYEQYF
D gene: TRBD2; V gene: TRBV7-9; clone size: .; J gene: TRBJ2-2; CDR3 DNA: TGTGCCAGCAGCTTATTCTTCGGGACTAGCGGAGATACCGGGGAGCTGTTTTTT; CDR3 protein: CASSLFFGTSGDTGELFF
D gene: TRBD2; V gene: TRBV6-5; clone size: .; J gene: TRBJ2-3; CDR3 DNA: TGTGCCAGCAGTTACGCCGGACTAGCGGGCACAGATACGCAGTATTTT; CDR3 protein: CASSYAGLAGTDTQYF
D gene: .; V gene: TRBV4-1; clone size: .; J gene: TRBJ1-6; CDR3 DNA: TGCGCCAGCAGCCAAGATCACAGGGCTGGTAATTCACCCCTCCACTTT; CDR3 protein: CASSQDHRAGNSPLHF
D gene: .; V gene: TRBV4-1; clone size: .; J gene: TRBJ2-2; CDR3 DNA: TGCGCCAGCAGCCACCGACTAGACACCGGGGAGCTGTTTTTT; CDR3 protein: CASSHRLDTGELFF
D gene: TRBD1; V gene: TRBV6-2/TRBV6-3; clone size: .; J gene: TRBJ1-5; CDR3 DNA: TGTGCCAGCAGTGGGACAGGGGGACGTCAGCCCCAGCATTTT; CDR3 protein: CASSGTGGRQPQHF
D gene: .; V gene: TRBV5-1; clone size: .; J gene: TRBJ1-4; CDR3 DNA: TGCGCCAGCAGCGGGGGGGACCTGGAAAAACTGTTTTTT; CDR3 protein: CASSGGDLEKLFF
D gene: TRBD2; V gene: TRBV5-1; clone size: .; J gene: TRBJ2-3; CDR3 DNA: TGCGCCAGCAGCTTGCGGGCCCCGGGACTAGCGGAGGGAGATACGCAGTATTTT; CDR3 protein: CASSLRAPGLAEGDTQYF
D gene: TRBD1; V gene: TRBV19; clone size: once; J gene: TRBJ1-2; CDR3 DNA: TGTGCCAGTAGTCCGACTTGGGGACGACAGGGGGGGAACTATGGCTACACCTTC; CDR3 protein: CASSPTWGRQGGNYGYTF
D gene: TRBD1; V gene: TRBV28; clone size: .; J gene: TRBJ1-1; CDR3 DNA: TGTGCCAGCAGTTCCCAAACCGGGACAGGGGTGGGGAGGACTGAAGCTTTCTTT; CDR3 protein: CASSSQTGTGVGRTEAFF
D gene: .; V gene: TRBV5-1; clone size: once; J gene: TRBJ1-6; CDR3 DNA: TGCGCCAGCAGCCCGGACAGAGATAATTCACCCCTCCACTTT; CDR3 protein: CASSPDRDNSPLHF
D gene: .; V gene: TRBV5-5; clone size: .; J gene: TRBJ2-7; CDR3 DNA: TGTGCCAGCAGCTTGGTGCGGGCTCCCTCCTACGAGCAGTACTTC; CDR3 protein: CASSLVRAPSYEQYF
D gene: .; V gene: TRBV14; clone size: .; J gene: TRBJ1-2; CDR3 DNA: TGTGCCAGCAGCCAAGATCGAACGGGGTTCGGCTACACCTTC; CDR3 protein: CASSQDRTGFGYTF
D gene: .; V gene: TRBV6-5; clone size: .; J gene: TRBJ2-5; CDR3 DNA: TGTGCCAGCAGTTCGTCGGGGTTTGGGGAGACCCAGTACTTC; CDR3 protein: CASSSSGFGETQYF
D gene: TRBD1; V gene: TRBV6-5; clone size: .; J gene: TRBJ1-2; CDR3 DNA: TGTGCCAGCAGTTACTCGGGGACAGGGGGAAGCAGCTACACCTTC; CDR3 protein: CASSYSGTGGSSYTF
D gene: .; V gene: TRBV2; clone size: .; J gene: TRBJ1-5; CDR3 DNA: TGTGCCAGCAGTGAATTAGGAGGTGATCAGCCCCAGCATTTT; CDR3 protein: CASSELGGDQPQHF
D gene: .; V gene: TRBV5-1; clone size: .; J gene: TRBJ2-7; CDR3 DNA: TGCGCCAGCAGCTACGGCGGGACGGGGACCTACGAGCAGTACTTC; CDR3 protein: CASSYGGTGTYEQYF
D gene: TRBD2; V gene: TRBV6-2/TRBV6-3; clone size: .; J gene: TRBJ2-1; CDR3 DNA: TGTGCCAGCAGTTTGCTAGCGGGAGTTTATGAGCAGTTCTTC; CDR3 protein: CASSLLAGVYEQFF
D gene: TRBD1; V gene: TRBV6-6; clone size: .; J gene: TRBJ2-3; CDR3 DNA: TGTGCCAGCAGGGAGAACCAGGGGGCTGGAGATACGCAGTATTTT; CDR3 protein: CASRENQGAGDTQYF
D gene: .; V gene: TRBV7-2; clone size: .; J gene: TRBJ2-1; CDR3 DNA: TGTGCCAGCAGCCTCGGGGAGGAGCCCTACAATGAGCAGTTCTTC; CDR3 protein: CASSLGEEPYNEQFF
D gene: TRBD1; V gene: TRBV3-1/TRBV3-2; clone size: .; J gene: TRBJ2-7; CDR3 DNA: TGTGCCAGCAGCCACCGGGACAGATCCTACGAGCAGTACTTC; CDR3 protein: CASSHRDRSYEQYF
D gene: .; V gene: TRBV9; clone size: .; J gene: TRBJ1-2; CDR3 DNA: TGTGCCAGCAGCGTAGATTTCGAGGACACCTATGGCTACACCTTC; CDR3 protein: CASSVDFEDTYGYTF
D gene: TRBD1; V gene: TRBV27; clone size: .; J gene: TRBJ2-7; CDR3 DNA: TGTGCCAGCAGTTTGGGGACAGGGATCTACGAGCAGTACTTC; CDR3 protein: CASSLGTGIYEQYF
D gene: TRBD2; V gene: TRBV2; clone size: .; J gene: TRBJ2-4; CDR3 DNA: TGTGCCAGCAGTGCGAGCGGGGGAGCCAAAAACATTCAGTACTTC; CDR3 protein: CASSASGGAKNIQYF
D gene: TRBD1; V gene: TRBV9; clone size: .; J gene: TRBJ1-1; CDR3 DNA: TGTGCCAGCAGCGTAGGGGACAGGGGGCCGGCTTTCTTT; CDR3 protein: CASSVGDRGPAFF
D gene: .; V gene: TRBV6-5; clone size: .; J gene: TRBJ1-1; CDR3 DNA: TGTGCCAGCAGTATACAGGGGAACACTGAAGCTTTCTTT; CDR3 protein: CASSIQGNTEAFF
D gene: TRBD1; V gene: TRBV19; clone size: .; J gene: TRBJ1-5; CDR3 DNA: TGTGCCAGTAGTAGGACAGGGGACAATCAGCCCCAGCATTTT; CDR3 protein: CASSRTGDNQPQHF
D gene: TRBD2; V gene: TRBV14; clone size: once; J gene: TRBJ2-2; CDR3 DNA: TGTGCCAGCAGCCAAGAGGGACTAGGGGGCACCGGGGAGCTGTTTTTT; CDR3 protein: CASSQEGLGGTGELFF
D gene: TRBD1; V gene: TRBV30; clone size: .; J gene: TRBJ1-5; CDR3 DNA: TGTGCCTGGAGCGCCGGGACAGGGGGTTATAGCAATCAGCCCCAGCATTTT; CDR3 protein: CAWSAGTGGYSNQPQHF